Shown below are 18 T cell receptor beta chains from a single sample sequenced in a study of regulatory T cells in long-lasting Graves disease. Researchers made TCR beta libraries by using iRepertoire HTBI primers and running Arm-PCR on CDR3 regions. TCRdb recomputed calls from the multiplex PCR reads with MiXCR, one row per CDR3 protein. Here the sample spans over 200,000 distinct CDR3 sequences, about 18% being singletons. Time point of the sample: newly diagnosed GD, antithyroid drugs for less than 3 months. The TCR library was prepared using RNA isolated from PBMCs. The sample was also linked to a second study, of T cells in Graves' hyperthyroidism and ophthalmopathy.

Sequenced here: peripheral blood mononuclear cells (PBMCs), sampled at new diagnosis, from a patient treated with antithyroid drugs. These receptors were taken from a young woman with Graves disease.

The chain has TRBV27 and TRBJ1-5; 9 bases line up with TRBD1. V lost 5 bases to trimming and J lost 5 bases; unmatched junction nucleotides: 10. The CDR3 has 16 residues. From germline, CDR1 is MNHEY and CDR2 SMNVEV (reference sequence). The CDR3 sequence is CASSPTGTGWYQPQHF. The CDR3 DNA follows: TGTGCCAGCAGTCCGACCGGGACAGGGTGGTATCAGCCCCAGCATTTT.

This clonotype was recorded many times. The chain carries TRBV5-1 and TRBJ2-1; possibly TRBD2 for D (6 bases). CDR1 is SGHRS, CDR2 YFSETQ, per germline. V dropped 4 bases and J dropped 6 bases, with 17 bases sitting between them. CDR3 size: 15 residues. CDR3 protein: CASSHSGITINEQFF. CDR3 nucleotide sequence: TGCGCCAGCAGCCATAGCGGAATTACTATCAATGAGCAGTTCTTC. The entire variable domain, with the rest obtained from reference TRBV5-1 and TRBJ2-1, is as follows: KAGVTQTPRYLIKTRGQQVTLSCSPISGHRSVSWYQQTPGQGLQFLFEYFSETQRNKGNFPGRFSGRQFSNSRSEMNVSTLELGDSALYLCASSHSGITINEQFFGPGTRLTVL.

In this sample, this clonotype turned up many times. The rearrangement links TRBV6-1 to TRBJ1-5; 11 bases agree with TRBD1. There are 13 residues in the CDR3. The J segment lost 6 bases and the V segment lost 8 bases, leaving 3 bases of the junction unmatched. From germline, CDR1 is MNHNS and CDR2 SASEGT. CDR3 nucleotides: TGTGCCAGCCGGACAGGGGGCTTTCAGCCCCAGCATTTT. Its protein is CASRTGGFQPQHF.

This clonotype has a count of ten or more. J is TRBJ1-2 and V is TRBV20-1, with 10 bases identical to TRBD1. The ends lost 7 bases at V and 6 bases at J; junction bases unmatched: 11. Germline CDR1 DFQATT, CDR2 SNEGSKA (reference sequence). The CDR3 covers 14 residues. The CDR3 reads CSVPDRGRVDGYTF. The DNA of the CDR3 is TGCAGTGTTCCAGACAGGGGGCGAGTCGATGGCTACACCTTC.

This clonotype was seen a handful of times. The missing conserved phenylalanine or tryptophan at the end of this CDR3 makes a read error likely. V and J are TRBV20-1 and TRBJ1-1, with 9 bases aligning to TRBD1. Germline V gene data show CDR1 as DFQATT and CDR2 as SNEGSKA (reference sequence). The CDR3 is 14 residues long. The V gene end was trimmed by 6 bases and the J gene end by 1 base; junction bases not matched to a gene: 6. CDR3 nucleotides: TGCAGTGCCCACAGGGGGCCCACGAACACTGAAGCTTTCCTT. Its protein is CSAHRGPTNTEAFL.

This clonotype turned up a few times. The junction differs from germline at one of its ends, possibly a read error. The rearrangement joins TRBV6-2 or TRBV6-3 to TRBJ2-5; TRBD1 agrees at 8 bases. The CDR3 contains 17 residues. Germline CDR1 reads MNHEY; CDR2 reads SVGEGT. CDR3 DNA: TGTGCCTGCAGGAGGGAGAGGACAGGGAGTGGCATCGAGACCCAGTACTTC. Translating it yields CACRRERTGSGIETQYF.

This clonotype was seen at least ten times. The chain joins TRBV7-3 to TRBJ2-3, with D possibly being TRBD2 (5 bases). This CDR3 has 15 residues. Germline V lookup: CDR1 SGHTA, CDR2 FQGTGA. V gave up 0 bases and J gave up 5 bases, with 12 bases separating them. In DNA form, the CDR3 reads TGTGCCAGCAGCTTAACGTACGGGGTTGGAGATACGCAGTATTTT. Translation: CASSLTYGVGDTQYF.

This clonotype was detected many times. The V and J genes are TRBV3-1 and TRBJ2-5; D is unclear. The V and J ends lost 0 bases and 1 base respectively, with 9 bases between them. This CDR3 contains 15 residues. CDR1 and CDR2 from the germline V gene are LGHDT and YNNKEL (reference sequence). DNA for the CDR3: TGTGCCAGCAGCCAAGAACTACCCGCCCAAGAGACCCAGTACTTC. This encodes CASSQELPAQETQYF.

This clonotype occurred many times. The rearrangement uses TRBV5-1 and TRBJ2-7; a possible D gene is TRBD1 (5 bases). CDR3 size: 15 residues. With 0 bases removed from V and 3 bases from J, the gap between germline ends came to 13 bases. The germline V gene encodes CDR1 SGHRS and CDR2 YFSETQ. As DNA, the CDR3 is TGCGCCAGCAGCTTGGACATAGGCAGGGTCTACGAGCAGTACTTC. Translating it yields CASSLDIGRVYEQYF.

This clonotype has a count of ten or more. V gene TRBV2 combines with J gene TRBJ2-5; tentatively, D is TRBD1 or TRBD2 (5 bases each). The ends were cut back, 3 bases at V and 2 bases at J, with 10 bases in the middle. From germline, CDR1 is SNHLY and CDR2 FYNNEI. This CDR3 is built from 14 residues. The chain's CDR3 is CASSDGGLQETQYF. The CDR3 coding sequence is TGTGCCAGCAGTGATGGGGGATTACAAGAGACCCAGTACTTC. The complete variable domain, with remaining parts taken from reference TRBV2 and TRBJ2-5, reads EPEVTQTPSHQVTQMGQEVILRCVPISNHLYFYWYRQILGQKVEFLVSFYNNEISEKSEIFDDQFSVERPDGSNFTLKIRSTKLEDSAMYFCASSDGGLQETQYFGPGTRLLVL.

This clonotype showed up just a few times. The J gene is TRBJ2-6, the V gene TRBV2; D uncertain. The V gene lost 9 bases and the J gene lost 2 bases, with 14 bases spanning the gap. The CDR3 runs 15 residues. The germline V gene encodes CDR1 SNHLY and CDR2 FYNNEI. The CDR3 is CARTEGRTGANVLTF. CDR3 coding DNA: TGTGCCAGGACCGAAGGCCGTACTGGGGCCAACGTCCTGACTTTC.

The table lists this clonotype with a count of one. A far larger clone is one base from this, pointing to a likely read error. This chain uses TRBV7-9 with TRBJ2-1; D ambiguous. Germline V CDR1 and CDR2: SEHNR, FQNEAQ (reference sequence). The CDR3 loop spans 14 amino acids. The DNA of the CDR3 is TGTGGCAGCAGCCCTCGTGAATCCTACAATGAGCAGTTCTTC. Its translation is CGSSPRESYNEQFF.

This clonotype was seen ten or more times. The chain joins TRBV12-3 or TRBV12-4 to TRBJ1-3; D is undetermined. The CDR3 has 14 amino acids. The V end lost 6 bases, the J end lost 0 bases, and 9 bases lay between the germline ends. DNA for the CDR3: TGTGCCAGCAGCTTGGGCATCTCTGGAAACACCATATATTTT. It yields the protein CASSLGISGNTIYF.

This clonotype was counted many times. This sequence joins TRBV11-2 and TRBJ2-3, with D possibly being TRBD2 (6 bases). Germline lookup yields CDR1 SGHAT and CDR2 FQNNGV. The CDR3 contains 18 residues. Trimming left V 3 bases short and J 3 bases short, with 22 bases between. CDR3 sequence reads: CASSFSRGLRGSTDTQYF. CDR3 coding DNA: TGTGCCAGCAGCTTTTCACGGGGATTGCGGGGAAGTACAGATACGCAGTATTTT.

A note on this clonotype: This likely stems from a read error, as it lies one base from a far larger clone. The chain uses TRBV20-1 and TRBJ2-7; D possibly corresponds to TRBD2 (7 bases). Per the germline V gene, CDR1 is DFQATT and CDR2 is SNEGSKA (reference sequence). The CDR3 sequence is 14 residues long. The ends were cut back, 4 bases at V and 7 bases at J, with 20 bases in the middle. The CDR3 protein is CSAISGGASDEQYF. CDR3 DNA: TGCAGTGCTATCTCGGGGGGCGCCTCGGATGAGCAGTACTTC.

The rearrangement links TRBV27 to TRBJ2-2, with 7 positions matching TRBD2. This CDR3 has 17 residues. Germline V CDR1 and CDR2: MNHEY, SMNVEV (reference sequence). V lost 7 bases and J lost 5; bases outside the gene matches: 16. The CDR3 region is CASTDASGGLGTGELFF. The DNA for the CDR3 is TGTGCCAGCACGGACGCTAGCGGCGGATTAGGGACCGGGGAGCTGTTTTTT.

Concerning this clonotype: Germline is not matched at one junction end, which may reflect a read error. The chain links TRBV3-1 to TRBJ1-4; 8 positions agree with TRBD1. This CDR3 region has 14 residues. Germline CDR1 reads LGHDT; CDR2 reads YNNKEL (reference sequence). CDR3 amino acids: CASSRDRIYEKLFF. As DNA, the CDR3 is TGTGCCAGCAGCCGGGACAGGATTTATGAAAAACTTTTTTTT.

This clonotype was found many times. The gene calls are TRBV12-3 or TRBV12-4 and TRBJ2-3, with 13 bases identical to TRBD2. This CDR3 has 15 residues. V was pared by 5 bases and J by 4 bases, with 3 bases of the junction left unmatched. This chain's CDR3 is CASSRLAGGADTQYF. The DNA of the CDR3 is TGTGCCAGCAGTCGACTAGCGGGGGGAGCAGATACGCAGTATTTT.